The entry that follows covers one T cell receptor beta chain sequence. The record originates from a study of shared T cell receptors in the human thymus. Germline V gives CDR1 MDHEN, CDR2 SYDVKM. V was cut by 7 bases and J by 0 bases, with 13 bases left in between. The CDR3 extends over 15 amino acids. The repertoire was sequenced with immunoSEQ multiplex PCR; TCRdb's copy has only in-frame clones and lacks some. The table has 630,000 or so clones, about 89% seen once. This sample was also put to use in a study of human thymus T cells. That source notes: The people who donated were healthy Finnish babies having corrective surgery for congenital heart defects. Thymic tissue was derived from resections collected during corrective heart surgery.

This chain links TRBV28 with TRBJ1-3; D is unresolved. This TCR came from a boy less than two years old with a congenital heart defect. The sequenced sample was thymocytes. CDR3 DNA sequence: TGTGCCAGCAACTCCCGGAGGAACTCTGGAAACACCATATATTTT. Translating gives CASNSRRNSGNTIYF.